The TCR beta chain described here comes from a study of response to subunit inactivated influenza vaccine. Whole-study results and caveats: Few new T cells, the authors suggested, are recruited by each seasonal influenza vaccination.

On this clonotype itself: Antigen specificity is unknown.

Each CDR3 protein is one row after TCRdb ran MiXCR on the RT-PCR reads. Of about 520,000 distinct CDR3 sequences in the sample, 25% are singletons; the top ten hold around 1.8%. Germline CDR1 is SGHRS and CDR2 is YFSETQ. This CDR3 contains 16 residues. Trimming at V came to 4 bases and at J to 3 bases, leaving 6 bases not matched to a gene. Specimen: CD4+ T cells sorted from PBMCs, collected more than 4 days after vaccination. This chain uses TRBV5-1 with TRBJ1-6, with TRBD1 identical over 8 bases. The TCR comes from a man aged 45-60 years who received an inactivated influenza vaccine. The CDR3 loop reads CASSVGTGHYNSPLHF. CDR3 in DNA: TGCGCCAGCAGCGTCGGGACAGGTCACTATAATTCACCCCTCCACTTT.